This is a list of T cell receptor beta chains from one sample in a study of T cells in Graves' hyperthyroidism and ophthalmopathy. Using its own MiXCR run on the multiplex PCR reads, TCRdb lists one record per CDR3 protein. The sample gives 350,000 or so distinct CDR3 sequences, about a sixth of which show up once; around a third is in the top ten. The sequenced sample consisted of blood. All receptors come from a woman aged 25-40 years with Graves' hyperthyroidism that later progressed to Graves' ophthalmopathy. Each CDR3 is given with its conserved first and last residue. Fields, in order: clone size, V gene, J gene, CDR3 protein. Clone size is not always given. Where it is, it says once, few, many or a class for expanded clones.

size: -
V: TRBV2
J: TRBJ2-3
CDR3: CASRENTDTQYF

size: many
V: TRBV18
J: TRBJ1-6
CDR3: CASSSGQGASSYNSPLHF

size: -
V: TRBV5-1
J: TRBJ2-2
CDR3: CASSLIAGATGELFF

size: few
V: TRBV20-1
J: TRBJ2-7
CDR3: CSARDFATGYNEQYF

size: many
V: TRBV18
J: TRBJ2-1
CDR3: CASSPPSYNEQFF

size: many
V: TRBV2
J: TRBJ2-7
CDR3: CASSETGLSYEQYF

size: many
V: TRBV6-1
J: TRBJ2-7
CDR3: CAGRASARYEQYF

size: many
V: TRBV6-1
J: TRBJ2-7
CDR3: CASSSEGEYEQYF

size: many
V: TRBV11-2
J: TRBJ2-7
CDR3: CASSFGTSGGVPYEQYF

size: -
V: TRBV6-2/TRBV6-3
J: TRBJ2-7
CDR3: CASSYSSPPGRLAGAKEQYF

size: few
V: TRBV25-1
J: TRBJ2-3
CDR3: CASSPTGARDTDTQYF

size: few
V: TRBV28
J: TRBJ1-5
CDR3: CASRDNQPQHF

size: -
V: TRBV5-6
J: TRBJ2-7
CDR3: CASSFFGLTSYEQYF

size: -
V: TRBV11-2
J: TRBJ2-1
CDR3: CASSLEGSPYNEQFF

size: many
V: TRBV30
J: TRBJ1-6
CDR3: CAWSAGRNSPLHF

size: many
V: TRBV18
J: TRBJ1-1
CDR3: CASSPLWGQKNTEAFF

size: -
V: TRBV6-1
J: -
CDR3: CASSELAGGQETQFF

size: many
V: TRBV24-1
J: TRBJ2-1
CDR3: CATSDHRDYMGNEQFF

size: many
V: TRBV19
J: TRBJ2-2
CDR3: CAASDYTGELFF

size: many
V: TRBV19
J: TRBJ1-1
CDR3: CASSIAGPWDVNTEAFF

size: many
V: TRBV13
J: TRBJ2-1
CDR3: CASSPPGLAGKNEQFF

size: -
V: TRBV5-1
J: TRBJ2-7
CDR3: CASSLAAGRGSYEQYF

size: -
V: TRBV20-1
J: TRBJ2-1
CDR3: CSARDLMTAAYNEQFF

size: -
V: TRBV11-2
J: TRBJ1-1
CDR3: CASSPNRGRGDTEAFF

size: many
V: TRBV12-3/TRBV12-4
J: TRBJ2-4
CDR3: CASTRTSGKGNIQYF

size: many
V: TRBV12-3/TRBV12-4
J: TRBJ1-6
CDR3: CASSLQGGGNSPLHF

size: -
V: TRBV20-1
J: TRBJ2-1
CDR3: CSARDREGALDEQFF

size: -
V: TRBV28
J: TRBJ2-3
CDR3: CASKGAFVWGKTDTQYF

size: many
V: TRBV11-2
J: TRBJ2-6
CDR3: CGSESRASGANVLTF

size: -
V: TRBV6-2/TRBV6-3
J: TRBJ1-5
CDR3: CASTPSSNQPQHF

size: -
V: TRBV5-4
J: TRBJ2-2
CDR3: CASSRPGQTNTGELFF

size: many
V: TRBV7-8
J: TRBJ2-5
CDR3: CASSFRAEQETQYF

size: few
V: TRBV7-8
J: TRBJ2-1
CDR3: CASSPVSGGASYNEQFF

size: once
V: TRBV20-1
J: TRBJ2-1
CDR3: CSYLELGGGEQFF

size: many
V: TRBV5-5
J: TRBJ2-1
CDR3: CASSLAGGGNNEQFF

size: many
V: TRBV3-1
J: TRBJ1-4
CDR3: CASSHGGQGGNEKLFF

size: many
V: TRBV24-1
J: TRBJ1-3
CDR3: CATSDRTTGVSNTIYF

size: many
V: TRBV20-1
J: TRBJ2-7
CDR3: CSARGLGRSSTHEQYF

size: many
V: TRBV12-3/TRBV12-4
J: TRBJ1-1
CDR3: CASSLGTNTEAFF

size: -
V: TRBV6-5
J: TRBJ1-2
CDR3: CASSYSMGTSVYTF

size: many
V: TRBV27
J: TRBJ2-7
CDR3: CASSLGWDSRYEQYF

size: many
V: TRBV12-5
J: TRBJ2-1
CDR3: CASGSIQNNEQFF

size: many
V: TRBV19
J: TRBJ2-2
CDR3: CASSNRDGVGELFF

size: few
V: TRBV29-1
J: TRBJ1-2
CDR3: CSVEVLGSYGYTF

size: few
V: TRBV20-1
J: TRBJ2-7
CDR3: CSARDSKLAGVTYEQYF